This entry is about one T cell receptor (beta chain). What it binds is unknown. At cycle 4 day 1, cycle 7 day 1, and baseline, blood was sampled. The V end lost 6 bases, the J end lost 5 bases, and 11 bases lay between the germline ends. The germline CDR1 and CDR2 sequences are MNHNY and SVGAGI (reference sequence). CDR3 length: 13 amino acids. The data are from a study of OX40 agonist ivuxolimab in advanced cancers. Study findings and constraints: Patients with a partial response at 0.1-3.0 mg/kg had among the lowest clonal expansion.

This table comes from immunoSEQ multiplex PCR, and its TCRdb copy is limited to in-frame clones, with some not included. This sample has under 95,000 clones, with 87% found just once. The sequence came from an adult with an advanced solid tumor such as melanoma, head and neck, liver or kidney cancer. This material consisted of CD4+ or CD8+ T cells sorted from blood, taken in a trial of the OX40 agonist ivuxolimab. The rearrangement uses TRBV6-6 and TRBJ2-1, with unresolved D. This chain's CDR3 is CASSERKNNEQFF. The CDR3 region has the DNA TGTGCCAGCAGCGAGAGGAAAAACAATGAGCAGTTCTTC.